Described below is a single T cell receptor (beta chain) sequence and its context. Its antigen remains unknown. Sequencing of DNA taken from cultured CD4+ T cells relied on the Oncomine TCR Beta short-read assay. TCRdb re-called the PCR reads through MiXCR, storing one row per CDR3 protein. The data contain 7,000 to 9,000 distinct CDR3 sequences, about 73% of them singletons. Germline trimming cut 0 bases from V and 4 bases from J; bases unmatched to any gene: 5. The CDR3 contains 14 residues. Germline V CDR1 and CDR2: DFQATT, SNEGSKA (reference sequence). These data are taken from a study of vaccination and CD4 T cells after COVID-19. Treatment specified: roughly ten-day PBMC culture with coronavirus spike peptide pools or control peptides (ViraFEST assay). Each of days 3 and 7 saw half the medium replaced by fresh IL-2 medium.

Sequencing was carried out using CD4+ T cells from blood, cultured in vitro. The TCR sequence derives from a human donor who had recovered from COVID-19. The rearrangement links TRBV20-1 to TRBJ1-2; 7 bases are shared with TRBD1. In nucleotides, the CDR3 is TGCAGTGCTAGAGATGCAAAGGGGGCCTATGGCTACACCTTC. Translation: CSARDAKGAYGYTF.